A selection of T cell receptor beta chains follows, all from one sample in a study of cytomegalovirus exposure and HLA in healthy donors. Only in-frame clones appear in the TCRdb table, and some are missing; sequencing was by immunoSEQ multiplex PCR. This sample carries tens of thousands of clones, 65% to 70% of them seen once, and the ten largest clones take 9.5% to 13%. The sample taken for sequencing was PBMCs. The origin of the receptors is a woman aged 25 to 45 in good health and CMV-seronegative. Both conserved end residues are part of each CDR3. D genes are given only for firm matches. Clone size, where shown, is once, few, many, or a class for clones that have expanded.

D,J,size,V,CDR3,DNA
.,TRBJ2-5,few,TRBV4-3,CASSQKRGAETQYF,TGCGCCAGCAGCCAAAAAAGGGGCGCAGAGACCCAGTACTTC
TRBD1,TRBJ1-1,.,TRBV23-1,CASSQPRTGRTTEAFF,TGCGCCAGCAGTCAACCCCGGACAGGGAGGACCACTGAAGCTTTCTTT
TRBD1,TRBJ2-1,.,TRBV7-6,CASSRLGDRGQEQFF,TGTGCCAGCAGCCGACTCGGGGACAGGGGGCAAGAGCAGTTCTTC
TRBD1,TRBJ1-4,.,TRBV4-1,CASSQDTGDEKLFF,TGCGCCAGCAGCCAAGACACAGGGGATGAAAAACTGTTTTTT
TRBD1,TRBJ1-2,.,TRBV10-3,CAITDRGAINYGYTF,TGTGCCATCACCGACAGGGGCGCTATTAACTATGGCTACACCTTC
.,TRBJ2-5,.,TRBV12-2,CASRLIPLETQYF,TGTGCAAGTCGCTTGATCCCACTAGAGACCCAGTACTTC
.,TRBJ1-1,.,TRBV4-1,CASSQERRALLEAFF,TGCGCCAGCAGCCAAGAGCGCAGGGCCCTACTCGAAGCTTTCTTT
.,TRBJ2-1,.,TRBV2,CASLDREGDNEQFF,TGTGCCAGCTTGGACAGGGAGGGGGACAATGAGCAGTTCTTC
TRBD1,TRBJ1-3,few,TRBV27,CASSPARDSDSGNTIYF,TGTGCCAGCAGTCCGGCTCGGGACAGCGACTCTGGAAACACCATATATTTT
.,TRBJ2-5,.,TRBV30,CAWTLGGETQYF,TGTGCCTGGACCCTAGGCGGGGAGACCCAGTACTTC
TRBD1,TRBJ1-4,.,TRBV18,CASSPGTGATNEKLFF,TGTGCCAGCTCACCTGGGACAGGGGCTACTAATGAAAAACTGTTTTTT
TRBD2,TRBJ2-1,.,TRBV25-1,CASSEWFVRGDSYNEQFF,TGTGCCAGCAGTGAATGGTTTGTGCGGGGGGACTCCTACAATGAGCAGTTCTTC
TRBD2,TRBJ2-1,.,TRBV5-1,CASSVGTSGGAGEQFF,TGCGCCAGCAGCGTGGGAACTAGCGGGGGGGCCGGGGAGCAGTTCTTC
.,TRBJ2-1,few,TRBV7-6,CASSTSTSYNEQFF,TGTGCCAGCAGCACCTCGACTAGCTACAATGAGCAGTTCTTC
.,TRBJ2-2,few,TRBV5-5,CASSSVEKLNTGELFF,TGTGCCAGCAGCTCCGTGGAGAAGCTGAACACCGGGGAGCTGTTTTTT
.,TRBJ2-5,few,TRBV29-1,CSVCYGGSETQYF,TGCAGCGTGTGTTACGGGGGTTCGGAGACCCAGTACTTC
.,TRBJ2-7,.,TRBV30,CAWSPDSSYEQYF,TGTGCCTGGAGTCCGGACAGTTCCTACGAGCAGTACTTC
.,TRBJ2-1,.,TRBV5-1,CASSLALGGDEQFF,TGCGCCAGCAGCTTGGCCTTAGGAGGCGATGAGCAGTTCTTC
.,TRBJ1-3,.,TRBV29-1,CSARGQGNTIYF,TGCAGCGCCCGGGGACAAGGAAACACCATATATTTT
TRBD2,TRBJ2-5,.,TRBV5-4,CASSRAAGGLETQYF,TGTGCCAGCAGCCGGGCGGCGGGGGGGCTTGAGACCCAGTACTTC
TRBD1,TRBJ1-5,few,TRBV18,CASSPLAPGTVNQPQHF,TGTGCCAGCTCACCACTAGCACCCGGGACAGTTAATCAGCCCCAGCATTTT
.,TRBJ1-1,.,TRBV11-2,CASSLVGAGANTEAFF,TGTGCCAGCAGCTTAGTAGGGGCAGGTGCCAACACTGAAGCTTTCTTT
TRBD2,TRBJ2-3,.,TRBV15,CATSRAGGQDTQYF,TGTGCCACCAGCAGAGCGGGGGGGCAAGATACGCAGTATTTT
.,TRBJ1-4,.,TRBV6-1,CASSLWGEANEKLFF,TGTGCCAGCAGTTTATGGGGGGAAGCTAATGAAAAACTGTTTTTT